The 2 T cell receptor beta chains below were found in one sample sequenced in a study of blood T cells in healthy people across ages (dated by TCRdb to between 2014 and 2017). Receptor libraries were prepared by 5' RACE. Sequencing relied on an Illumina HiSeq 2500. The second PCR ran for about 6 to 11 cycles and used a J-beta primer mix along with a sample-barcoded 5' primer. TCRdb cleaned the public reads at Q25 with fastp, built clones with MiXCR and kept in-frame beta chains. Every CDR3 protein is listed once, alongside the most common genes and DNA of its rows. The sample table records around 750,000 distinct CDR3 sequences; approximately 55% of these occur just once. The top ten hold about 42% of the sample. The specimen sequenced was blood. These receptors originate from a man aged 80 or over in good health.

This chain links TRBV5-6 with TRBJ2-1, with 13 nucleotides matching TRBD2. Germline values: CDR1 SGHDT, CDR2 YYEEEE. The CDR3 spans 16 residues. After removal of 6 bases from V and 9 bases from J, the junction contained 12 bases not matched to a gene. The DNA of the CDR3 is TGTGCCAGCACCTATTCCGGGACTAGCGGGACTGGTGAGCAGTTCTTC. Encoded protein: CASTYSGTSGTGEQFF.

This clonotype was detected a few times. The chain is built from TRBV20-1 and TRBJ2-3, with D perhaps being TRBD1 or TRBD2 (5 bases each). The germline CDR1 and CDR2 sequences are DFQATT and SNEGSKA (reference sequence). Trimming took 5 bases from V and 2 from J, leaving 11 bases between them. The CDR3 is 13 residues long. In nucleotides, the CDR3 is TGCAGTGCTCCCGGGACCAACACAGATACGCAGTATTTT. Protein: CSAPGTNTDTQYF.